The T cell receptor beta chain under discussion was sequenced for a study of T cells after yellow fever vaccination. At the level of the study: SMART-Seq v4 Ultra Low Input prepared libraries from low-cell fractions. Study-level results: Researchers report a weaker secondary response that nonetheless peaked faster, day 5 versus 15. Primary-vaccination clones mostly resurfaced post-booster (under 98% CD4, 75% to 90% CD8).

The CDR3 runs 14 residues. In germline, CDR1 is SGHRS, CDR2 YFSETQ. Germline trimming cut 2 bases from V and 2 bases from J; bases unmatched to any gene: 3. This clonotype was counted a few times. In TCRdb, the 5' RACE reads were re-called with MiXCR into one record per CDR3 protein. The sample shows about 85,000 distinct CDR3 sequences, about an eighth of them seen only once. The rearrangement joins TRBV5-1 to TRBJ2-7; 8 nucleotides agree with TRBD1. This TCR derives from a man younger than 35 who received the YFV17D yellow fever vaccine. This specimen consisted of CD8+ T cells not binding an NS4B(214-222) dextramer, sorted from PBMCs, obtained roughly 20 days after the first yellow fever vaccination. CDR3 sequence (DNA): TGCGCCAGCAGCTTCGGGACAGGAACCTACGAGCAGTACTTC. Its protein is CASSFGTGTYEQYF.